What follows are 9 T cell receptor beta chains derived from one specimen sequenced in a study of persistence of HIV-infected CD4 T cells. Sequencing used immunoSEQ version 4 in survey mode. Assay used: immunoSEQ multiplex PCR; TCRdb lists only in-frame clones, some missing. The data hold about 20,000 clones, with less than 75% observed a single time. Overlapping HIV-1 Gag 15-mer peptides at 0.95 to 1 ug per peptide per mL were used. Sorting selected CD4+ T cells upregulating both CD40 ligand and CD69. Their antigen targets remain unknown. Source: CD4+ T cells sorted from PBMCs after approximately 20-hour stimulation, taken from a patient who received antiretroviral therapy. The receptors shown here come from an adult woman with HIV who was CMV-seropositive.

This clone appeared once. This chain joins TRBV7-9 and TRBJ2-2, with a weak D call TRBD2 (6 bases). Trimming removed 4 bases from V and 5 bases from J, with 11 bases in between. Germline lookup yields CDR1 SEHNR and CDR2 FQNEAQ (reference sequence). The CDR3 totals 14 residues. This CDR3 reads CASSSPGGTGELFF. The DNA for the CDR3 is TGTGCCAGCAGCTCCCCTGGGGGGACCGGGGAGCTGTTTTTT.

The chain couples TRBV2 to TRBJ2-7, with TRBD1 matching 9 bases. Germline assignment: CDR1 SNHLY and CDR2 FYNNEI. V trimming: 5 bases; J trimming: 5 bases; junction bases outside the gene matches: 13. The CDR3 has 16 residues. In DNA form, the CDR3 reads TGTGCCAGCAGTCTGCATCCCGGGACAGGGTCGAACGAGCAGTACTTC. Its translation is CASSLHPGTGSNEQYF.

Worth noting for this clone: The same CDR3 arises from other DNA sequences in this sample as well. This chain uses TRBV3-1 (or the pseudogene TRBV3-2) with TRBJ1-3; D is unclear. Germline CDR1 is LGHDT and CDR2 is YNNKEL (reference sequence). The CDR3 has 16 amino acids. Trimming removed 1 base at V and 1 base at J, with 11 bases between. For the CDR3, the DNA is TGTGCCAGCAGCCAAGGTGCGGGGTCTTCTGGAAACACCATATATTTT. Its protein is CASSQGAGSSGNTIYF.

The CDR3 coding sequence is TGCGCCAGCAGCCAAGTTTGGCAGGCTAGCAATCAGCCCCAGCATTTT. Its translation is CASSQVWQASNQPQHF. This chain joins TRBV4-1 and TRBJ1-5; D remains ambiguous. Germline CDR1 reads MGHRA; CDR2 reads YSYEKL. This CDR3 is 16 amino acids long. V dropped 1 base and J dropped 0 bases, with 10 bases sitting between them.

Only one count was recorded for this clone. The genes are TRBV5-1 and TRBJ1-2, with a tentative D call TRBD1 (5 bases). Deletions cut 1 base from V and 6 bases from J, with 19 bases between. The V gene's germline CDR1 is SGHRS and CDR2 YFSETQ. This CDR3 region has 16 residues. The CDR3 DNA follows: TGCGCCAGCAGCTTGTCTGGGGGGTCTTCTGGGGATGGCTACACCTTC. Its translation is CASSLSGGSSGDGYTF.

This clone was counted between two and nine times. J is TRBJ1-5 and V is TRBV6-5, with D possibly TRBD1 on 5 matching bases. This CDR3 is built from 14 residues. V lost 2 bases and J 6 bases, leaving 11 bases between the germline ends. Germline values: CDR1 MNHEY, CDR2 SVGAGI. The CDR3 DNA follows: TGTGCCAGCAGTTACCTTGGGGGAGCTCAGCCCCAGCATTTT. Its protein is CASSYLGGAQPQHF.

This rearrangement joins TRBV28 to TRBJ2-7, with D maybe TRBD2 (6 bases). Germline CDR1 and CDR2: MDHEN and SYDVKM. Trimming pared 6 bases from V and 1 base from J, leaving 19 bases between. The CDR3 has 16 amino acids. The CDR3: CASSPVEGRRSYEQYF. The CDR3, as DNA: TGTGCCAGCAGCCCCGTGGAGGGCCGCAGGTCCTACGAGCAGTACTTC. The whole variable domain, filled in from reference TRBV28 and TRBJ2-7, reads DVKVTQSSRYLVKRTGEKVFLECVQDMDHENMFWYRQDPGLGLRLIYFSYDVKMKEKGDIPEGYSVSREKKERFSLILESASTNQTSMYLCASSPVEGRRSYEQYFGPGTRLTVT.

Only one count was recorded for this clone. The V gene is TRBV19, the J gene TRBJ1-2, with 8 nucleotides matching TRBD1. Germline V CDR1 and CDR2: LNHDA, SQIVND (reference sequence). The CDR3 is made up of 14 amino acids. The ends lost 6 bases at V and 4 bases at J; junction bases unmatched: 7. In DNA, the CDR3 is TGTGCCAGTAGCCCCTTGACAGGGGTCTATGGCTACACCTTC. It is translated as CASSPLTGVYGYTF.

The chain uses TRBV7-8 and TRBJ1-2, with unresolved D. V shed 1 base and J shed 4 bases, with 10 bases lying between them. Per the germline V gene, CDR1 is SGHVS and CDR2 is FQNEAQ. The CDR3 length is 14 residues. The CDR3 nucleotides are TGTGCCAGCAGCTTAGTGGCAGAATCCTATGGCTACACCTTC. Its protein is CASSLVAESYGYTF. The whole variable domain, remainder taken from reference TRBV7-8 and TRBJ1-2, is GAGVSQSPRYKVAKRGQDVALRCDPISGHVSLFWYQQALGQGPEFLTYFQNEAQLDKSGLPSDRFFAERPEGSVSTLKIQRTQQEDSAVYLCASSLVAESYGYTFGSGTRLTVV.